A single sample is the source of the 13 T cell receptor beta chains below, sequenced in a study of T cell repertoires in cytomegalovirus infection. TCRdb re-analysed the reads in MiXCR, keeping a single row per CDR3 protein. Found here are about 530,000 distinct CDR3 sequences, about 25% of them singletons; the top ten hold less than 15%. Sequencing was done on a sample of PBMCs. Receptors were obtained from a human donor in good health (CMV status not recorded). Some clones in this sample may be carry-over from other donors' samples.

This clonotype was observed a handful of times. This rearrangement joins TRBV24-1 to TRBJ2-1; D gene unclear. Trimming left V 0 bases short and J 7 bases short, with 9 bases between. The germline V gene encodes CDR1 KGHDR and CDR2 SFDVKD. This CDR3 region has 14 residues. CDR3 protein: CATSDLNSVNEQFF. CDR3 DNA: TGTGCCACCAGTGATTTGAACTCTGTTAATGAGCAGTTCTTC.

The V gene is TRBV20-1, the J gene TRBJ2-7; 8 nucleotides line up with TRBD1. Germline assignment: CDR1 DFQATT and CDR2 SNEGSKA (reference sequence). This CDR3 spans 11 amino acids. CDR3 coding DNA: TGCAGCCCCGGACAGGGAAACGAGCAGTACTTC. It specifies CSPGQGNEQYF.

The rearrangement uses TRBV5-6 and TRBJ2-2, with TRBD1 matching over 9 bases. The V gene's germline CDR1 is SGHDT and CDR2 YYEEEE. The CDR3 covers 16 residues. After removal of 2 bases from V and 6 bases from J, the junction contained 8 bases not matched to a gene. The CDR3 region is CASSLNRDRDPGELFF. The CDR3 nucleotides read TGTGCCAGCAGCTTAAACCGGGACAGGGACCCCGGGGAGCTGTTTTTT.

V gene TRBV7-6 combines with J gene TRBJ1-1; D is ambiguous. The germline V and J ends were trimmed by 1 base and 4 bases, with 7 bases remaining between them. There are 13 residues in the CDR3. In germline, CDR1 is SGHVS, CDR2 FNYEAQ. CDR3 nucleotide sequence: TGTGCCAGCAGCTTAGGTTGGGCCACTGAAGCTTTCTTT. Amino acid sequence: CASSLGWATEAFF.

This clonotype was recorded a few times. This chain links TRBV7-6 with TRBJ2-7, with TRBD1 matching over 10 bases. In germline, CDR1 is SGHVS, CDR2 FNYEAQ. The CDR3 has 15 amino acids. With 1 base clipped from V and 2 bases from J, the junction kept 2 bases outside the gene matches. DNA of the CDR3: TGTGCCAGCAGCTTAGGGACAGGGGGACCCTACGAGCAGTACTTC. Translation: CASSLGTGGPYEQYF.

The sample holds a few counts of this clonotype. The chain couples TRBV6-1 to TRBJ2-1; TRBD2 agrees at 14 bases. With 5 bases clipped from V and 0 bases from J, the junction kept 6 bases outside the gene matches. There are 18 residues in the CDR3. The germline V gene has CDR1 MNHNS and CDR2 SASEGT. The CDR3 sequence: CASSQGLAGASSYNEQFF. As DNA, the CDR3 is TGTGCCAGCAGTCAGGGACTAGCGGGAGCAAGCTCCTACAATGAGCAGTTCTTC.

The chain is built from TRBV2 and TRBJ2-3; 10 bases are shared with TRBD1. The CDR3 has 16 residues. The V gene end was trimmed by 3 bases and the J gene end by 3 bases; junction bases not matched to a gene: 6. Germline lookup yields CDR1 SNHLY and CDR2 FYNNEI. The chain's CDR3 is CASSEQTGGETDTQYF. DNA for the CDR3: TGTGCCAGCAGTGAGCAGACAGGGGGCGAAACAGATACGCAGTATTTT.

The chain combines TRBV27 with TRBJ2-7; no firm D call. Trimming left V 2 bases short and J 4 bases short, with 15 bases between. Germline loops: CDR1 MNHEY, CDR2 SMNVEV (reference sequence). This CDR3 spans 15 amino acids. The CDR3 sequence: CASSLRFGRQYEQYF. As DNA, the CDR3 is TGTGCCAGCAGTTTACGTTTTGGGCGTCAATACGAGCAGTACTTC.

The chain recombines TRBV24-1 with TRBJ2-1; tentatively, D is TRBD1 or TRBD2 (7 bases each). The CDR3 loop spans 15 amino acids. Germline loops: CDR1 KGHDR, CDR2 SFDVKD. V gave up 9 bases and J gave up 0 bases, with 14 bases separating them. CDR3 sequence: CATHAGGGSYNEQFF. The CDR3 DNA reads as TGTGCCACCCATGCAGGGGGGGGCTCCTACAATGAGCAGTTCTTC.

This clonotype has just one count. The rearrangement uses TRBV7-6 and TRBJ2-7, with a weak D call TRBD2 (5 bases). This CDR3 has 13 amino acids. CDR1 and CDR2 from the germline V gene are SGHVS and FNYEAQ. Trimming pared 1 base from V and 7 bases from J, leaving 11 bases between. The CDR3 region has the DNA TGTGCCAGCAGCTTAGGGCTGACGGGAGAGCAGTACTTC. This translates into CASSLGLTGEQYF.

The chain uses TRBV5-1 and TRBJ2-1; 11 bases fit TRBD2. Trimming at V came to 0 bases and at J to 7 bases, leaving 9 bases not matched to a gene. The CDR3 consists of 17 residues. Germline assignment: CDR1 SGHRS and CDR2 YFSETQ. The CDR3 nucleotides are TGCGCCAGCAGCTTGGCCCGTACTAGCGGGAGAAGGAATGAGCAGTTCTTC. It translates to CASSLARTSGRRNEQFF.

The chain's CDR3 is CASSPQGAGYEQYV. CDR3 in DNA: TGTGCCAGCAGTCCACAGGGGGCTGGTTACGAGCAGTACGTC. V is TRBV6-5 and J is TRBJ2-7, with TRBD1 matching 9 bases. Germline values: CDR1 MNHEY, CDR2 SVGAGI. J lost 4 bases, V lost 5 bases, and 6 bases had no gene match. This CDR3 region has 14 residues.

V is TRBV5-4 and J is TRBJ2-6; TRBD2 matches 8 bases. In germline, CDR1 is SGHNT, CDR2 YYREEE (reference sequence). This CDR3 region has 16 residues. V lost 5 bases and J lost 1; bases outside the gene matches: 5. The CDR3 here is CASRPGGSSGANVLTF. The CDR3 DNA follows: TGTGCCAGCAGACCGGGAGGGTCGTCTGGGGCCAACGTCCTGACTTTC. Based on the CDR3 plus reference TRBV5-4 and TRBJ2-6, the full variable domain is ETGVTQSPTHLIKTRGQQVTLRCSSQSGHNTVSWYQQALGQGPQFIFQYYREEENGRGNFPPRFSGLQFPNYSSELNVNALELDDSALYLCASRPGGSSGANVLTFGAGSRLTVL.